This T cell receptor beta chain was sequenced for a study of regulatory T cells in long-lasting Graves disease. According to the study, TCR beta libraries were built with iRepertoire HTBI primers and CDR3-region Arm-PCR. In TCRdb, the multiplex PCR reads were re-called with MiXCR into one record per CDR3 protein. Here the sample spans about 460,000 distinct CDR3 sequences, less than 25% being singletons. In regard to this clonotype: Because the CDR3's place on the DNA is in doubt, the DNA is left out and the CDR3 is given as listed by TCRdb.

Looked up from germline, CDR1 is MDHEN and CDR2 is SYDVKM. The CDR3 is 23 residues long, counting both termini. Time point: persistent/refractory GD, antithyroid drugs over 5 years with positive TRAb. PBMC RNA served as the TCR library source. The sample was peripheral blood mononuclear cells (PBMCs), taken when the disease was refractory, from a patient treated with antithyroid drugs. This TCR was recovered from a female donor with Graves disease. The J gene is TRBJ2-5, the V gene TRBV28; the table assigns TRBD1, which was not confirmed against the DNA. The CDR3 is CASSQTSVYFCAISTQVQETQYF.